This entry describes one TCR beta chain. This clone has just a few counts. What antigen it recognizes has not been identified. One base away there is no much larger clone; base qualities are not given. To prepare the library, the immunoSEQ multiplex PCR assay was applied. For TCR sequencing, RNA was extracted from every sample and reverse transcribed into cDNA to serve as template. SuperScript III was used for first-strand cDNA synthesis, primed with a 2:1 mix of oligo-dT and random hexamers. A synthetic immune receptor repertoire was used to gauge amplification bias, and whatever bias remained was removed computationally. The published analysis was carried out like this. After raw reads were preprocessed to remove errors, the CDR3 was defined following IMGT conventions as running from the conserved cysteine to phenylalanine. Clonality was computed as 1 minus the Shannon entropy, with the entropy normalized by log2 of the number of productive unique TCRs. Whether each scalp clone was CD4 or CD8 was inferred by checking scalp TCRbeta sequences against the CD4 and CD8 repertoires from sorted blood. As stored in TCRdb, this immuneACCESS dataset retains in-frame rearrangements with V and J assigned. A fraction of the clones does not appear; measured against another copy, unresolved V genes explain less than half of the discrepancy, and the remainder lacks a known reason. The D gene and trimming were derived from the DNA, and the V and J assignments and clone size from that table. The sample table shows around 19,000 clones, and about 60% are seen once. Under 8.5% of the sample rests with the top ten.

This sample's time point label indicates: roughly 27 days on oral tofacitinib. The treatment or condition label, as the study defines it: oral pan-JAK inhibitor, 5-10 mg twice daily. Peripheral blood and lesional scalp punch biopsies were obtained from patients with alopecia areata. Human scalp biopsies were fixed immediately in PAXgene tissue containers. The sample is drawn from a study of CD8+ T cells in alopecia areata (dated by TCRdb to 2017 to 2018). General notes on the study: Treated patients were enrolled in an open-label pilot trial of oral tofacitinib at 5 to 10 mg twice daily for moderate-to-severe alopecia areata. Scalp clonality was compared across normal scalp (n=4), patchy alopecia areata scalp (n=8), and alopecia totalis/universalis scalp (n=8). In both human patients and the C3H/HeJ mouse model, the study applied high-throughput TCRbeta sequencing to look at T cell clonal expansion in alopecia areata. RNA was obtained with the PAXgene miRNA kit for fixed scalp, the miRNeasy kit for PBMCs, and the RNeasy kit for mouse skin. immunoSEQ multiplex PCR using 35 Vbeta forward primers and 13 Jbeta reverse primers was used to amplify TCRbeta CDR3 regions. Scalp tissue and sorted CD4+ and CD8+ peripheral blood T cells from patchy and totalis/universalis alopecia areata patients and from healthy controls were covered by human TCRbeta sequencing. Biopsies were taken from tofacitinib-treated patients at baseline and again at 4 and 24 weeks into treatment, and several of those patients also had a later scalp biopsy. In treated patients, disease severity was measured using the SALT score, which gives the percentage of scalp surface area affected. Tofacitinib was administered for 6 to 18 months, and 6 months of follow-up off drug were then conducted to assess delayed response and recurrence.

Findings and caveats that apply to the study as a whole: The treated cohort was small, with a single nonresponder, so links between baseline CD8+ expansion and response need larger studies. Compared with mice, TCR sequences shared between patients were less clear, possibly partly because of HLA diversity across the patient population. Tofacitinib significantly lowered scalp clonality and the number of expanded CD8+ clones among the top 100 scalp clones. Resident alphabeta T cells in normal human skin are also sequenced, complicating scalp TCR repertoire analysis, unlike mouse skin dominated by gammadelta T cells. During tofacitinib treatment, many expanded lesional clones remained in scalp and blood, and this persistence may partly explain relapse after treatment is stopped. Higher clonality and more expanded CD8+ clones were observed in lesional scalp than in normal scalp, particularly in alopecia totalis/universalis, a finding suggestive of antigenic drive.

Spanning cysteine to phenylalanine, the CDR3 consists of 17 amino acids. Only CDR3 DNA is held: 51 bases, read in frame from base 1. CDR1 LNHDA and CDR2 SQIVND are derived from the germline V gene (reference sequence). V trim: 4 bases; J trim: 2 bases; unmatched bases: 9. The specimen was skin, collected at week 4, from a patient treated with tofacitinib. The receptor chain draws on TRBV19 and TRBJ1-5, with TRBD1 identical over 9 junction bases. The receptor was derived from a human donor with alopecia areata. The nucleotide sequence reads TGTGCCAGTAGTACCGAGACAGGGGGACACGGCAATCAGCCCCAGCATTTT. Its translation reads: CASSTETGGHGNQPQHF. The full variable domain, with segments outside the CDR3 supplied by the reference TRBV19 and TRBJ1-5 proteins, appears as DGGITQSPKYLFRKEGQNVTLSCEQNLNHDAMYWYRQDPGQGLRLIYYSQIVNDFQKGDIAEGYSVSREKKESFPLTVTSAQKNPTAFYLCASSTETGGHGNQPQHFGDGTRLSIL.